This T cell receptor (beta chain) was identified in a study of liver allograft versus peripheral blood T cells. Study as a whole: Hepatic allograft T cell receptor repertoires were evaluated relative to those present in recipients' peripheral blood.

TCRdb passed the reads through MiXCR, listing each CDR3 protein once. The sample includes more than 1,500 distinct CDR3 sequences, approximately 15% of them seen just once. This clonotype is medium-sized (0.01 to 0.1%) by share. Antigen: not known. The V and J ends lost 0 bases and 6 bases respectively, with 11 bases between them. Germline V lookup: CDR1 DFQATT, CDR2 SNEGSKA (reference sequence). This CDR3 is built from 13 residues. Study-wide results and limits: Liver allograft repertoires of T cell receptors reportedly diverged from peripheral blood repertoires.

The source of this sequence is a human patient who had a liver transplant. Some of these T cells may belong to the graft donor. This sequence joins TRBV20-1 and TRBJ1-2; maybe TRBD1 (6 bases). Here the CDR3 DNA reads TGCAGTGCTAGAGATCACCCAGGGGATGGCTACACCTTC. As protein: CSARDHPGDGYTF.